Only one count was recorded for the clone carrying this T cell receptor (beta chain). Germline V lookup: CDR1 SNHLY, CDR2 FYNNEI. Trimming shortened V by 4 bases and J by 6 bases, and 19 bases separated the two germline ends. This CDR3 contains 15 residues. This entry is derived from a study of blood T cell repertoires in COVID-19. Study information: Italy, Spain and the United States were the sources of the convalescent and acute COVID-19 samples.

In the authors' methods: Amplification from reference gene primers served as the basis for estimated nucleated cell counts. The repertoire was sequenced with immunoSEQ multiplex PCR; TCRdb's copy has only in-frame clones and lacks some. That table gives V, J and clone size, and the DNA gave D and trimming. The data contain 110,000 to 150,000 clones, approximately 87% of them singletons. Participants were aged about 18 to 100 years, lived in some 23 US areas, and enrolled virtually. All recovered Cohort 3 donors got two negative PCRs, got clearance, or saw symptom resolution. The specimen sequenced was PBMCs or T cells enriched from blood (not recorded which). This sequence originates from a man aged 55 to 70 who had recovered from COVID-19. The chain links TRBV2 to TRBJ2-7, with D perhaps TRBD2 (5 bases). CDR3 bases: TGTGCCAGCAGTGGGGTCGGAGGACCCCAGACCGAGCAGTACTTC. It encodes CASSGVGGPQTEQYF.